A selection of T cell receptor beta chains follows, all from one sample in a study of response to subunit inactivated influenza vaccine. MiXCR was run by TCRdb on the RT-PCR reads, yielding one entry per CDR3 protein. The sample holds 700,000 to 800,000 distinct CDR3 sequences; less than 20% are singletons and the top ten take about a tenth. The input for sequencing was PBMCs from blood, taken 4 to 6 days after vaccination. The receptors here all came from a man aged 50 to 59 who received an inactivated influenza vaccine. Both conserved end residues are part of each CDR3. The D gene is left open where the match is weak. Clone size appears in some rows only: once, few, many, or a class for an expanded clone.

d_gene: NA
j_gene: TRBJ2-1
v_gene: TRBV29-1
abundance: many
CDR3aa: CSALIKQGVGEQFF
CDR3nt: TGCAGCGCGCTGATAAAGCAGGGAGTCGGTGAGCAGTTCTTC

d_gene: NA
j_gene: TRBJ1-2
v_gene: TRBV28
abundance: few
CDR3aa: CASSRPGSPKGYTF
CDR3nt: TGTGCCAGCAGTCGACCGGGTTCCCCTAAGGGCTACACCTTC

d_gene: TRBD2
j_gene: TRBJ2-3
v_gene: TRBV10-2
abundance: NA
CDR3aa: CASSDILAGSSTQYF
CDR3nt: TGCGCCAGCAGTGACATCCTAGCGGGGTCTTCTACGCAGTATTTT

d_gene: TRBD2
j_gene: TRBJ2-1
v_gene: TRBV27
abundance: few
CDR3aa: CASSPLAGGPSGNEQFF
CDR3nt: TGTGCCAGCAGTCCGTTAGCGGGAGGGCCTTCGGGCAATGAGCAGTTCTTC

d_gene: TRBD2
j_gene: TRBJ2-3
v_gene: TRBV20-1
abundance: few
CDR3aa: CSARGTSGRAVVRTDTQYF
CDR3nt: TGCAGTGCTAGAGGGACTAGCGGGAGGGCCGTTGTCAGGACAGATACGCAGTATTTT

d_gene: TRBD1
j_gene: TRBJ1-4
v_gene: TRBV20-1
abundance: NA
CDR3aa: CSAKGDSNEKLFF
CDR3nt: TGCAGTGCTAAAGGGGACAGTAATGAAAAACTGTTTTTT

d_gene: TRBD2
j_gene: TRBJ2-5
v_gene: TRBV25-1
abundance: NA
CDR3aa: CASSDPLAGLETQYF
CDR3nt: TGTGCCAGCAGTGACCCCCTAGCGGGATTGGAGACCCAGTACTTC

d_gene: NA
j_gene: TRBJ1-2
v_gene: TRBV27
abundance: NA
CDR3aa: CASRSQLYGYTF
CDR3nt: TGTGCCAGCAGGAGCCAGCTCTATGGCTACACCTTC

d_gene: NA
j_gene: TRBJ1-1
v_gene: TRBV20-1
abundance: NA
CDR3aa: CSARQGLRTEAFF
CDR3nt: TGCAGTGCTAGACAGGGTCTCCGGACTGAAGCTTTCTTT

d_gene: NA
j_gene: TRBJ2-5
v_gene: TRBV20-1
abundance: few
CDR3aa: CSANGDGETQYF
CDR3nt: TGCAGTGCTAACGGGGATGGAGAGACCCAGTACTTC